The text below deals with one T cell receptor beta chain. This receptor's antigen is unknown. No clone much larger than this one lies a single base away; base qualities are absent. There are 16 amino acids in the CDR3, from cysteine to phenylalanine inclusive. Of all the DNA, just the CDR3 is kept, 48 bases in frame from base 1. Trimming leaves V shorter by 5 bases and J shorter by 4 bases, with the junction holding 11 bases beyond the gene matches. CDR1 and CDR2, per the germline V gene, are MNHEY and SVGEGT. The CDR3 regions of human TCRbeta chains were subjected to immunosequencing. The study's processing was this. Repertoire TCRs were matched against a reference library of SARS-CoV-2-specific TCRs generated with the MIRA antigen-specificity platform. Breadth was defined as the fraction of unique TCRs that were SARS-CoV-2-associated, and depth was defined as the fraction of total T cells that were SARS-CoV-2-associated. Using the MIRA data, each spike-specific TCR was assigned both to the spike region to which the TCR was reactive and to a CD4 or CD8 class. Log10-transformed breadth and depth values were compared by one-way ANOVA with Sidak's multiple comparisons tests. Entries here come from immuneACCESS through TCRdb and include only in-frame sequences with V and J called. Some clones fail to appear in such tables; in the studies checked, an unresolved V gene covers under half of the shortfall, and the cause of the remainder is unknown. The DNA was the basis for D and trimming; V, J and clone size are from that table. This sample lists some 170,000 clones; just under 90% were detected once. The ten largest make up roughly 4% of the sample.

This sample was included in a study of T cell responses to AZD1222 COVID-19 vaccine (dated by TCRdb to the early 2020s). Study-wide context: A total of 233 trial participants underwent TCR sequencing, of whom around 210 had received two doses of AZD1222 and 26 had received two doses of the MenACWY control vaccine. Trial participants were enrolled into age subgroups of 18-55, 56-69 and 70-plus years, which contained approximately 150, 30 and 60 TCR-sequenced participants, respectively.

Results and caveats for the whole study, not just this receptor: Participants were mostly white British and included more females than males, and it was suggested by the authors that clonal diversity may have been underestimated. Conclusions about previously exposed vaccinees are limited, since just five to seven AZD1222 recipients were seropositive for SARS-CoV-2 at baseline. Spike-specific TCR breadth and depth rose significantly after two AZD1222 doses compared with day 0 and with MenACWY recipients. The whole spike protein was spanned by vaccine-associated CD4 TCRs, and dominant responses were seen in regions 160-218 and 743-854. Reportedly, close to half of the unique spike-specific TCRs recognized epitopes lying outside the regions that are mutated in the B.1.351 and B.1.1.7 variants. In the small 56-69-year group, the increase in depth fell short of significance, most likely because of low power. Because no samples from the day 14 peak response were available, repertoires could be characterized only after the peak T cell response.

The label giving this sample's time point can be read as: about 28 days (+/-7) after the second vaccine dose. Read against the paper, the sample's treatment or condition label means: meningococcal conjugate vaccine given as trial control. Samples from vaccinated people were obtained from the UK trials COV001 and COV002, which included a single-blind randomized controlled phase 2/3 trial of AZD1222 (ChAdOx1 nCoV-19) in healthy adults. For TCRbeta chain sequencing, PBMC samples were collected from trial participants at day 0 and at day 28 after the second dose. Specimen: peripheral blood, collected 28 days after the second dose of the MenACWY control vaccine. The chain is assembled from TRBV6-2 or TRBV6-3 and TRBJ2-7, with 10 bases in between that match TRBD1. This TCR was sampled from an adult who received the MenACWY meningococcal vaccine as a control. The CDR3 sequence is CASSHLGQGVDYEQYF. The nucleotides read TGTGCCAGCAGTCACCTTGGACAGGGGGTGGATTACGAGCAGTACTTC.